This T cell receptor (beta chain) was identified in a study of cytomegalovirus exposure and HLA in healthy donors (TCRdb year 2017). In terms of the full investigation: In an earlier analysis of under 600 of the donors, around 300 Gb of sequence data and about 110 million unique TCR beta sequences from 150 million to 200 million T cells were reported. Approximately 300 gigabases of sequencing data and around 85 million unique TCR sequences made up an early release that covered over 550 HLA-typed donors. Of the roughly 390 genotyped donors, 75% to 85% were placed in the genetic ancestry cluster associated with self-reported Caucasian donors. The aim of the study was to test whether cataloging public T cell receptors could identify signatures of past pathogen exposure. The study profiled the T cell repertoires of hundreds of subjects by immunosequencing and related them to cytomegalovirus serostatus. Along with the approximately 650-subject first cohort, a separate validation cohort of over a hundred different subjects was used. High-throughput TCR immunosequencing, statistical association of individual TCRs with disease status, and machine learning were combined to predict cytomegalovirus infection status. In a later analysis, previously published TCR beta repertoires from about 640 donors were re-analyzed and high-resolution HLA genotyping was added so that TCR occurrence patterns could be studied. In the later analysis, no new phenotypic data were used to find candidate immune exposures; instead, reliance was placed on TCR beta sequences and their occurrence across donors. To decide whether each TCR beta V gene segment behaved as functional or pseudogenic, an earlier analysis of approximately 620 of the donors relied on high-throughput TCR beta sequencing. Donor age, sex, ethnicity and CMV serostatus were compiled together with the repertoire data. A later genetic analysis took genome-wide SNP genotypes for about three fifths of the 666 donors and used that subset as a discovery cohort. Every repertoire in the discovery cohort had been generated on one and the same sequencing platform. Both class I and class II loci were covered by HLA typing, at four-digit resolution. Typing coverage differed by locus: A, B, C, DRB1 and DQB1 were typed in roughly 629-630 donors, DQA1 in about 500, DPA1 in 600 to 610, and DPB1 in 450 to 480. About 5 DR-DQ haplotypes were handled as single units for association and clustering, since linkage in the cohort was strong. Among around 400 genotyped donors of the cohort, an average of around 240,000 unique TCR beta nucleotide sequences were sequenced per donor, roughly 18% of them non-productive.

The investigation overall reported the following: The earlier analysis of 587 of the donors excluded 15 to 20 rarely observed V segments, including chromosome 9 orphons, because counts were too low. Correlated functional status among segregating V segments might be attributable to linkage disequilibrium, but an unknown experimental factor could not be ruled out. At a false discovery rate of 0.05, a later analysis linked 16,951 TCR beta sequences to specific HLA alleles. Some IMGT-functional V segments, including TRBV6-2 and TRBV6-3, could not be distinguished by the 87-base-pair reads and were therefore excluded. In a later analysis, most CMV-associated TCR beta chains were found to appear HLA-restricted, with HLA associations seemingly driven largely by CMV exposure. A later genetic analysis reported fewer N-insertions in productive TCRs among donors in an Asian-associated ancestry cluster than the approximately 670-donor mean. In both the original and validation cohorts, the classifier was reported to diagnose cytomegalovirus status with high specificity and sensitivity. An earlier analysis of approximately 500 of the donors showed that most TCR beta V segments appeared in productive rearrangements either about 87% or about 30% of the time, which broadly matched IMGT annotations. A further reported finding was that TCR beta sequences accurately predicted the HLA-A and HLA-B alleles for most subjects in the first cohort. A few of the identified cytomegalovirus-associated TCR beta chains were confirmed in vitro to be specific for cytomegalovirus antigens. For the cohort, immune exposure information was limited to CMV serostatus. Roughly uniform sequencing depth across donors was assumed in presence/absence analyses, although this assumption may not hold. A later analysis found that TCR association rates varied across HLA loci, with DRB1 alleles showing the most associated TCRs and HLA-C alleles the fewest. An association between a missense DCLRE1C variant and V-gene and J-gene trimming of TCR beta chains was found in a later genetic analysis and replicated in an independent cohort. When HLA alleles, especially DR and DQ, strongly co-occurred, TCR associations were difficult to assign to individual alleles. In a later analysis, HLA-associated TCR beta chains were found to be more clonally expanded and to have lower generation probabilities than equally common non-associated chains. In the study, some 180 TCR beta chains were listed as associated with cytomegalovirus. This cohort had only TCR beta chains sequenced, and the lack of alpha or paired-chain data limited which features could be detected. According to a later analysis, parvovirus B19, influenza, CMV and Epstein-Barr virus appeared linked to several top co-occurrence clusters. A group of highly shared sequence variants was considered likely to be a technical artifact of the sequencing pipeline. Across donors, most TCR sequences were observed very rarely, whereas some public TCRs were present in many individuals. It was suggested by the authors that the approach could potentially be generalized to other disease states and immunological phenotypes. HLA typing was unavailable for some donors at each locus, so association tests used only the typed subset.

Libraries were prepared through the immunoSEQ multiplex PCR assay. A mixture of 60 forward primers for TCR Vbeta segments and 13 reverse primers for TCR Jbeta segments was used in the multiplex PCR. Amplification of the CDR3 region of rearranged TCR beta genes was performed with a multiplex PCR assay on genomic DNA. On the Illumina HiSeq System, the amplified TCR beta libraries were sequenced as 87-base-pair reads. In the original analysis: Across the 600 to 700 repertoires, a later analysis counted 78 million or so unique TCR beta chains, 9.5 million to 13 million of which were shared by at least two donors. Raw reads were error-corrected and collapsed into unique sequences with a nearest-neighbor algorithm that merged closely related sequences to remove PCR and sequencing errors. V, D and J gene segments were assigned by aligning CDR3 sequences to IMGT reference sequences. Each retained sequence needed at least a six-nucleotide match to both a V gene segment and a J gene segment. A rearrangement counted as productive if the CDR3 had no stop codons and remained in frame with V and J, and every other rearrangement counted as non-productive. Following IMGT convention, CDR3 was defined as the stretch from the second conserved V-encoded cysteine to the conserved J-encoded phenylalanine. The earlier analysis of 500 to 600 of the donors excluded sequences that lacked an unambiguous match to a single V gene segment. In an earlier analysis of approximately 590 of the donors, a V segment was called functional when productive rearrangements were above 56.7%, and segregating when the standard deviation between donors exceeded 5%. A statistical classification framework was built to diagnose cytomegalovirus status from the catalog of TCR beta chain sequences. A later analysis assigned V and J genes by comparing TCR nucleotide sequences with IMGT/GENE-DB human TR gene sequences. The TCRdist pipeline was used in a later analysis to assign CDR3 sequences and most-parsimonious VDJ recombination scenarios. In a later analysis, each TCR beta chain was defined by its CDR3 amino acid sequence together with its V-gene family, and reads lacking a unique V-gene family were excluded. As a way to deal with suspected cross-contamination and a sequencing artifact, a later analysis dropped approximately 590 nucleotide sequences that were highly shared and had low generation probability. In a later analysis, a clonal expansion index was calculated for each public chain from normalized within-repertoire ranks of inferred template counts. In a later analysis, generation probabilities were computed using a VDJ recombination model fitted to out-of-frame rearrangements, and the results were checked against IGoR. A later analysis scored TCR-TCR, TCR-HLA and TCR-CMV co-occurrence with hypergeometric tests, applying a repertoire-size bias correction to TCR pairs. To estimate false discovery rates, a later analysis permuted the HLA or CMV assignments 20 times. In a later analysis, co-occurring TCRs were grouped using DBSCAN, with TCRdist sequence similarity added in when clustering inside HLA-allele-positive subsets. Repertoires with fewer than 30,000 or more than 120,000 public chains were left out of co-occurrence clustering, as were five repertoires with anomalous nucleotide sharing. TCRdb stores this immuneACCESS table with in-frame sequences only. Part of the clones is absent; in the studies checked, under half of the shortfall reflects unresolved V genes, and no reason is known for the rest. The V and J calls and clone size come from that table; D and trimming were worked out from the DNA. The sample records 250,000 or so clones, over 90% of which are singletons. The leading ten clones occupy about 1.5% of the sample.

The germline V and J ends show losses of 4 bases and 5 bases respectively, and no gene match explains 12 bases of the junction. The CDR3 runs 19 residues from the cysteine to the phenylalanine. Solely the CDR3 DNA is kept, with 57 bases framed from the first base. CDR1 and CDR2 were assigned from the germline V gene as SGHVS and FQNEAQ. Regarding this clone: The antigen this receptor binds is unknown. Base qualities are not at hand, and no much larger clone is one base apart.

In total, approximately 690 healthy bone marrow donors made up the cohort. Cohort members were all nominally healthy when sampled, although unrecorded immune exposures were likely present. The donor was CMV seronegative and was included in the group of 352 seronegative cohort members. A peripheral blood sample was collected from each donor, and TCR beta sequencing was performed on peripheral blood mononuclear cells. Genomic DNA extraction from the blood cell samples was performed with the Qiagen DNeasy Blood Extraction Kit. This sequence originates from a girl aged 2 to 9 in good health and CMV-seronegative. Material for sequencing was PBMCs. The chain is encoded by TRBV7-8 joined to TRBJ2-6; TRBD1 fits 12 bases in the junction. In nucleotides, the sequence is TGTGCCAGCAGCTCCTCTCCGGGACAGGGGGCCGTCTGGGCCAACGTCCTGACTTTC. This yields the protein CASSSSPGQGAVWANVLTF.